This T cell receptor beta chain was sequenced for a study of blood T cell repertoires in COVID-19. Study as a whole: Researchers got acute and convalescent COVID-19 samples from the United States, Italy and Spain. Nucleic acid was either cDNA or gDNA, and it came from T cells, B-cell-depleted T cells, or PBMCs.

V lost 0 bases to trimming and J lost 4 bases; unmatched junction nucleotides: 9. Germline V gene data show CDR1 as LGHDT and CDR2 as YNNKEL (reference sequence). The CDR3 has 18 residues. In the original workflow: By means of reference gene primer amplification, nucleated cell counts were estimated. The table came from immunoSEQ multiplex PCR; TCRdb's copy has only in-frame clones and leaves some out. That table supplies the V and J calls and clone size; D and trimming were determined from the DNA. The sample has 200,000 to 250,000 clones; around 90% are singletons. What was sequenced was peripheral blood. The TCR sequence derives from a woman between 65 and 79 years old with active or convalescent COVID-19. This chain connects TRBV3-1 (or the pseudogene TRBV3-2) to TRBJ2-5; 12 nucleotides agree with TRBD2. The CDR3 loop is CASSQDPPLAGGLETQYF. In DNA form, the CDR3 reads TGTGCCAGCAGCCAAGATCCCCCACTAGCGGGGGGCCTAGAGACCCAGTACTTC.